This T cell receptor beta chain was recovered during a study of T-cell reconstitution after alpha-beta-depleted transplantation in children. Unique molecular identifiers were incorporated into the prepared TCRbeta library. TCRdb called the PCR reads again in MiXCR, with one record for every CDR3 protein. Of approximately 110,000 distinct CDR3 sequences detected, about a tenth appear once; the ten largest clones hold less than 40%. This clonotype was recorded only once. Its antigen is unidentified. Deletions cut 4 bases from V and 3 bases from J, with 16 bases between. The CDR3 contains 16 residues. Germline V gene sequence: CDR1 MDHEN, CDR2 SYDVKM. Whole-study findings and limits: At the one-year point after transplant, T-cell counts and TCRbeta diversity were found to come mostly from T cells that had been newly produced.

The TCR sequence derives from a boy younger than 10 with acute lymphoblastic leukemia, due to receive a stem cell transplant. The sequencing here drew on PBMCs, taken before TCRalphabeta/CD19-depleted stem cell transplant. The chain carries TRBV28 and TRBJ1-5; D remains unclear. CDR3 DNA: TGTGCCAGCAGTTCCATAGGCCAGGCCTACAATCAGCCCCAGCATTTT. Translation gives CASSSIGQAYNQPQHF.